This paragraph covers one T cell receptor beta chain sequence. Its antigen remains unknown. Sequence at one end of the junction differs from germline and may be a read error. The CDR3 totals 14 residues. CDR1 is SQVTM, CDR2 ANQGSEA, per germline. From around 0.5 ug of total RNA, TCR beta-specific cDNA was reverse-transcribed using a constant-region primer. Libraries of TCR beta came from three nested multiplex PCR rounds with slightly modified ARM-PCR. Investigators reported that the first two PCR rounds, at around 9 cycles each, used TRBV1-TRBV30 forward primers with a C-beta reverse primer. Via MiXCR, TCRdb re-called the multiplex PCR reads, giving one row per CDR3 protein. This sample has around 100,000 distinct CDR3 sequences, with approximately 70% found just once. Unsorted bulk tissue of about 19-33 mg yielded co-extracted RNA and DNA. The data belong to a study of tumor-infiltrating lymphocytes in primary liver carcinoma. Overall study: Enrolled patients were male and female, aged 30 to 69 years. Study conclusions and caveats: The study found tumor-adjacent and tumor-blood pairs overlapped less than tumor region pairs. It was observed that only about 7.5-25% of the top clones appeared in every one of the five tumor regions. Significantly greater top-250-clone fractions characterized tumors relative to blood (p = 0.039).

The sequence came from an older woman with primary liver carcinoma and hepatitis B virus infection. Sequenced input: liver tumor tissue from sampling region 2. As for subset: tumor region T2, inferior pole. The gene calls are TRBV29-1 and TRBJ1-4, with D possibly TRBD1 on 6 matching bases. The chain's CDR3 is CSIELGPRGEKLFF. CDR3 DNA sequence: TGCAGCATTGAATTAGGGCCCAGGGGTGAAAAACTGTTTTTT. The complete variable domain, with remaining parts taken from reference TRBV29-1 and TRBJ1-4, reads SAVISQKPSRDICQRGTSLTIQCQVDSQVTMMFWYRQQPGQSLTLIATANQGSEATYESGFVIDKFPISRPNLTFSTLTVSNMSPEDSSIYLCSIELGPRGEKLFFGSGTQLSVL.